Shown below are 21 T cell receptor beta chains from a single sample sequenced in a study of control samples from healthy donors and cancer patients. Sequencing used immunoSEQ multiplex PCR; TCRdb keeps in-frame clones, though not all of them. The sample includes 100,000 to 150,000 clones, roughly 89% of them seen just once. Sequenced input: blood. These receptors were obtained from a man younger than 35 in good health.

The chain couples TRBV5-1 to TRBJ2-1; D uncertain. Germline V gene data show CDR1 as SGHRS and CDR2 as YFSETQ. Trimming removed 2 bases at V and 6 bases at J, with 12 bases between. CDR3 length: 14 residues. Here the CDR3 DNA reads TGCGCCAGCAGCTTCACCGGGCCCTCCAATGAGCAGTTCTTC. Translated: CASSFTGPSNEQFF.

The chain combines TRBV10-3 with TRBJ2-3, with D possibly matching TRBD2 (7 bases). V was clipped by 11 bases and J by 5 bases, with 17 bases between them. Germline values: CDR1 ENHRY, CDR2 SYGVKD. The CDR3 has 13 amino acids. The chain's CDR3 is CASNGGLRDTQYF. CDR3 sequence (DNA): TGTGCCTCAAACGGGGGGCTGAGAGATACGCAGTATTTT.

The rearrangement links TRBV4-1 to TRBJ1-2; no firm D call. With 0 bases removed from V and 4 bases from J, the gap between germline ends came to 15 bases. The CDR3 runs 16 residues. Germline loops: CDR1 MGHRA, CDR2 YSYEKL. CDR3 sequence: CASSQDHQPTLYGYTF. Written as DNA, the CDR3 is TGCGCCAGCAGCCAAGATCACCAGCCTACCCTCTATGGCTACACCTTC.

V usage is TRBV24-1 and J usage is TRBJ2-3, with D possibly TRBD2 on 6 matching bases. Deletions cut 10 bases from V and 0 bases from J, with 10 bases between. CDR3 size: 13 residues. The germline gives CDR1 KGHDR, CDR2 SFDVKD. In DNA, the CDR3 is TGTGCCACGGACCGGGAGAGCACAGATACGCAGTATTTT. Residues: CATDRESTDTQYF.

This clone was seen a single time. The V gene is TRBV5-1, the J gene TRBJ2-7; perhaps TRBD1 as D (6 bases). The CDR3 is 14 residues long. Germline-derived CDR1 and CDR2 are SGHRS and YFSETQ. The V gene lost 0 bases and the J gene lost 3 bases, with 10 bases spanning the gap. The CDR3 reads CASSLGQGHYEQYF. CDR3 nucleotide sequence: TGCGCCAGCAGCTTGGGTCAGGGACACTACGAGCAGTACTTC.

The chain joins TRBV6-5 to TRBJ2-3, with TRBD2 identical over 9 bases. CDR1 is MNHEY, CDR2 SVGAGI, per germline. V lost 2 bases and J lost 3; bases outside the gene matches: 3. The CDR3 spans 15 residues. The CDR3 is CASSYGGGETDTQYF. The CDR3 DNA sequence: TGTGCCAGCAGTTACGGCGGGGGGGAGACAGATACGCAGTATTTT.

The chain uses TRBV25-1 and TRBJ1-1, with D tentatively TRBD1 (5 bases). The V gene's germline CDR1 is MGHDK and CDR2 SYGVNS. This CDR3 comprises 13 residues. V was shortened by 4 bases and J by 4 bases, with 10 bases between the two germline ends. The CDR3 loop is CASSVGQGTEAFF. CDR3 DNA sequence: TGTGCCAGCAGTGTAGGGCAGGGCACTGAAGCTTTCTTT.

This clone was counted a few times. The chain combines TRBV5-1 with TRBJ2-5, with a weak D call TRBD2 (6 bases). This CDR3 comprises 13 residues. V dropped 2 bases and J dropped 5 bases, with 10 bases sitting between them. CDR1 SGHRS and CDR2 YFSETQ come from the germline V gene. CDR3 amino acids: CASSLLGGETQYF. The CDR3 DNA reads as TGCGCCAGCAGCTTACTAGGAGGGGAGACCCAGTACTTC.

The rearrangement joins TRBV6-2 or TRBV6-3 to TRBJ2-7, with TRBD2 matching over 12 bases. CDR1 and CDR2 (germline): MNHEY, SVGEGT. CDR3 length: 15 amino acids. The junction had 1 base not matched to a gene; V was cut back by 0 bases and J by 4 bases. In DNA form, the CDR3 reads TGTGCCAGCAGTTACTCCCTAGCGGGGGGGTACGAGCAGTACTTC. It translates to CASSYSLAGGYEQYF.

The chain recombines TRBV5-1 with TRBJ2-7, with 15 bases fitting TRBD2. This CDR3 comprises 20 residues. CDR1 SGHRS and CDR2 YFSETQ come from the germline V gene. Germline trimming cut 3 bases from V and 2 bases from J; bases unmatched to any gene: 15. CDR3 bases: TGCGCCAGCAGCTCAGGACCGGGACTAGCGGGGGGCGTGGTCCCCTACGAGCAGTACTTC. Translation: CASSSGPGLAGGVVPYEQYF.

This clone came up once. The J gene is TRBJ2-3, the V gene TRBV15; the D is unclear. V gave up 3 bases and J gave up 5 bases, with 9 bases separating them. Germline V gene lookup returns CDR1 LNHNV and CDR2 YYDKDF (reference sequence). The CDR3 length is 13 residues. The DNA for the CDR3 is TGTGCCACCAGCAGTGGGAATAGAGATACGCAGTATTTT. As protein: CATSSGNRDTQYF.

The CDR3 is CASSQGTSGGNEQFF. The DNA for the CDR3 is TGTGCCAGCAGCCAAGGGACTAGCGGGGGCAATGAGCAGTTCTTC. The rearrangement uses TRBV4-2 and TRBJ2-1; the match to TRBD2 covers 13 bases. This CDR3 has 15 residues. V lost 1 base, J lost 6 bases, and 0 bases stayed unmatched. Germline V gene data show CDR1 as LGHNA and CDR2 as YNFKEQ.

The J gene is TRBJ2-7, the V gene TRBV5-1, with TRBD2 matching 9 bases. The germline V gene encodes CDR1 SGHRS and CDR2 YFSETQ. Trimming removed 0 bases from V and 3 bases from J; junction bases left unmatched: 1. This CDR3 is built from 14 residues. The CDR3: CASSLGSGGYEQYF. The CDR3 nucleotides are TGCGCCAGCAGCTTGGGTAGCGGGGGCTACGAGCAGTACTTC.

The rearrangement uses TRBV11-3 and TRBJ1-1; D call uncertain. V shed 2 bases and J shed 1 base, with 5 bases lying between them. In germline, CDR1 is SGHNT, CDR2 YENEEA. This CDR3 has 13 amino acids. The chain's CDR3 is CASSLLWNTEAFF. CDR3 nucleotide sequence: TGTGCCAGCAGCTTACTCTGGAACACTGAAGCTTTCTTT.

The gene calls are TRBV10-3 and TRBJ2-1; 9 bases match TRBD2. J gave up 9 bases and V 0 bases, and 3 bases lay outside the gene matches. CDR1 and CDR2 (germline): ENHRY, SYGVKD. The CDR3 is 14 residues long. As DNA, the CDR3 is TGTGCCATCAGTGAGTCCGGGACTAGCCTTGAGCAGTTCTTC. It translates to CAISESGTSLEQFF.

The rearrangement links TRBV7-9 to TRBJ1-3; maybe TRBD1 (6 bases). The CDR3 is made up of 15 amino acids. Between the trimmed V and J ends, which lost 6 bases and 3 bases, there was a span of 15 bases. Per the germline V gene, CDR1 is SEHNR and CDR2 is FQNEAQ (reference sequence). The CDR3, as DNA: TGTGCCAGCAGTCCCTCCGGGGGCGATGGAAACACCATATATTTT. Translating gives CASSPSGGDGNTIYF.

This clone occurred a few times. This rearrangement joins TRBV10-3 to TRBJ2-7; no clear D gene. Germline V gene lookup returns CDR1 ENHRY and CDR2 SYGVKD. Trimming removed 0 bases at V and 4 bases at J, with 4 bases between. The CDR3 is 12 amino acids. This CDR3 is CAISESGYEQYF. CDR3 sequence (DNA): TGTGCCATCAGTGAGTCCGGGTACGAGCAGTACTTC.

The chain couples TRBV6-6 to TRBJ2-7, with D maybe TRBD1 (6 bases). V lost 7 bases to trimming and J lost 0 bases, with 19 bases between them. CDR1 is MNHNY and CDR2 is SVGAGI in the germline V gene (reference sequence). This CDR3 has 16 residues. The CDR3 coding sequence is TGTGCCAGCACCTACCGGATAGGGACAAGCTCCTACGAGCAGTACTTC. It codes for CASTYRIGTSSYEQYF.

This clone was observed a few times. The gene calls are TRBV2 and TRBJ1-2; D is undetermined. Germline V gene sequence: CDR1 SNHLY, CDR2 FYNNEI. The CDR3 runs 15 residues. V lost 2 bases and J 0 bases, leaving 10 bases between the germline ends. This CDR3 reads CASSELGQSNYGYTF. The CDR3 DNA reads TGTGCCAGCAGTGAATTAGGGCAGTCTAACTATGGCTACACCTTC.

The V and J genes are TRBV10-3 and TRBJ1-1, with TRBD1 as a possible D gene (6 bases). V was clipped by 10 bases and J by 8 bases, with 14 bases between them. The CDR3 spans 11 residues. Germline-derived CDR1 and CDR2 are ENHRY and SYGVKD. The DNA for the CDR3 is TGTGCCACCTCCTCAGGGGTCGAAGCTTTCTTT. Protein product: CATSSGVEAFF.

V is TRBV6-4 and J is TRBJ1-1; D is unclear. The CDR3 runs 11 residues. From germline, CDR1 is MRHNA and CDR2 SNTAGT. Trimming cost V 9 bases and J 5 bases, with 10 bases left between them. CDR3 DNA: TGTGCCAGTGTTACGTGGACTGAAGCTTTCTTT. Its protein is CASVTWTEAFF.